This T cell receptor beta chain was identified during a study of identical twins. The CDR3 totals 14 residues. V lost 2 bases and J 3 bases, leaving 10 bases between the germline ends. Per the germline V gene, CDR1 is SEHNR and CDR2 is FQNEAQ (reference sequence). This clonotype was seen at least ten times. What it binds is not known. TCRdb analysed the 5' RACE reads with MiXCR anew, one entry per CDR3 protein. The table includes 500,000 or so distinct CDR3 sequences, less than 25% detected once. Overall study findings and caveats: Low generation-probability sequences were in excess among twin-shared out-of-frame alpha sequences. The more abundant beta clonotypes in cord blood had fewer insertions, and memory repertoires did not show this.

This sample was also put to use in a study of T cells expressing NK-cell markers. Per that paper: The dominant NKG2C+ clonotypes represented about 1.0-7.0% of CD8+ T cells in over 5 donors. Certain NKG2C+ T cell clones were expanded, and their HCMV specificity remained unclear.

The source material was CD4+ T cells sorted from blood. The TCR comes from a woman between 18 and 29 years old in good health. The V and J genes are TRBV7-9 and TRBJ1-1; D gene ambiguous. CDR3 sequence: CASSLLGRDTEAFF. DNA for the CDR3: TGTGCCAGCAGCTTACTAGGACGAGACACTGAAGCTTTCTTT.